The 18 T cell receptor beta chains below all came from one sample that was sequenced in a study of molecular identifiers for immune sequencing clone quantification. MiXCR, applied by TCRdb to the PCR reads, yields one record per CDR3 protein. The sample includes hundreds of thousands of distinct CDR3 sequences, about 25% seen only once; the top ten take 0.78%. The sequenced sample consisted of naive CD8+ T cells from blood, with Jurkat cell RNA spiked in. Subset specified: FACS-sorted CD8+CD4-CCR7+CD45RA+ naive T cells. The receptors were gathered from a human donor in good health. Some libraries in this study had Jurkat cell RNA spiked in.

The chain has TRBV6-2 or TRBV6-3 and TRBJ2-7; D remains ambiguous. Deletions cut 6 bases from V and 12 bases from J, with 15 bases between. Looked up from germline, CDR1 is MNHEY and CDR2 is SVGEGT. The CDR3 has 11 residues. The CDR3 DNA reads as TGTGCCAGCAGGCCGGTCCCCGCGCCGTACTTC. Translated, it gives CASRPVPAPYF.

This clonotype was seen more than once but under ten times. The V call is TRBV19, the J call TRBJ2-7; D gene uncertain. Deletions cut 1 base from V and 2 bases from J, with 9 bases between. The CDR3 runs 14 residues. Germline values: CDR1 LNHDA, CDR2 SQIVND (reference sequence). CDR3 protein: CASSIVGPAYEQYF. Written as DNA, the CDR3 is TGTGCCAGTAGTATAGTCGGCCCAGCCTACGAGCAGTACTTC.

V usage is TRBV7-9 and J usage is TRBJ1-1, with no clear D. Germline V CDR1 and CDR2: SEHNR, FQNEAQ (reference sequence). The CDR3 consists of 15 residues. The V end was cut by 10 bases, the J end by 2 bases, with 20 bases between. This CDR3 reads CATSEDLLLNTEAFF. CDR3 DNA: TGTGCCACTTCAGAGGACCTCCTCTTAAACACTGAAGCTTTCTTT.

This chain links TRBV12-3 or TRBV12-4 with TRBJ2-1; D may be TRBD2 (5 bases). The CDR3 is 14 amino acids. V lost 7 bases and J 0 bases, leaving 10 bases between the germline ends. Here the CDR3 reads CASNPRGSYNEQFF. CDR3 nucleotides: TGTGCCAGCAATCCTCGGGGCTCCTACAATGAGCAGTTCTTC.

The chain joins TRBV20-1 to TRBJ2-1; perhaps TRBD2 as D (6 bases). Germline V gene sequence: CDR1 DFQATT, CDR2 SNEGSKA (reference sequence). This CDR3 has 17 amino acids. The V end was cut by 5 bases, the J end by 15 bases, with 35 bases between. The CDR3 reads CSALYYNQTSTYNAPFF. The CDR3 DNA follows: TGCAGTGCTCTCTACTATAATCAGACTAGTACTTACAATGCGCCGTTCTTC.

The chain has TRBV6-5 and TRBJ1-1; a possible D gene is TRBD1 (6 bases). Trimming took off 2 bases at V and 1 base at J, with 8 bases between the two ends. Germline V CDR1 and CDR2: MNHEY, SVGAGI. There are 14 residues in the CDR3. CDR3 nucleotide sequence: TGTGCCAGCAGTTACAGACAGGAGAACACTGAAGCTTTCTTT. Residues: CASSYRQENTEAFF.

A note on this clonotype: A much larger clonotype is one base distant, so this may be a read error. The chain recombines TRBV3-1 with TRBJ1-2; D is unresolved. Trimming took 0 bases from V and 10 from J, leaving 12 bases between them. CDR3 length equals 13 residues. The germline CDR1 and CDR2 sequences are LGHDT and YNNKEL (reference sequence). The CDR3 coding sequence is TGTGCCAGCAGCCAAGACCCCCTCTCGCTCTACACCTTC. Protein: CASSQDPLSLYTF.

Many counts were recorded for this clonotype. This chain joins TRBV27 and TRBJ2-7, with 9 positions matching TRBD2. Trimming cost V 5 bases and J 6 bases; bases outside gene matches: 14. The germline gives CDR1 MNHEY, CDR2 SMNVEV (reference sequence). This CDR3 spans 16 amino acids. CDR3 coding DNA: TGTGCCAGCAGTCCCAGGTCTAGCGGGACATCTTTCGAGCAGTACTTC. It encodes CASSPRSSGTSFEQYF.

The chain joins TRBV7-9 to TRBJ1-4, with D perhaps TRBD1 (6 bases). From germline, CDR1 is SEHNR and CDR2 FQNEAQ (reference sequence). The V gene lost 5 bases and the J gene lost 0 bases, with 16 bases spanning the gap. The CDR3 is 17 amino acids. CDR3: CASSHFGQRTTNEKLFF. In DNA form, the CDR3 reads TGTGCCAGCAGCCATTTCGGACAGAGAACAACTAATGAAAAACTGTTTTTT.

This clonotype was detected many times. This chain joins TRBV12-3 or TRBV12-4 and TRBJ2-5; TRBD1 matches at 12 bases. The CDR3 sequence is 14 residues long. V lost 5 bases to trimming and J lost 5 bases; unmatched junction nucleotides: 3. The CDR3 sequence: CASSLGTGGETQYF. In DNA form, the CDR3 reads TGTGCCAGCAGTCTAGGGACAGGGGGCGAGACCCAGTACTTC.

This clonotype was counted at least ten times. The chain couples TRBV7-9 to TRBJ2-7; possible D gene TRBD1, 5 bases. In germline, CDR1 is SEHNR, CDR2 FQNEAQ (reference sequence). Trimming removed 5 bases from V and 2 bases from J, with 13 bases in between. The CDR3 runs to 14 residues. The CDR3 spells CASSPQGPAYEQYF. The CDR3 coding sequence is TGTGCCAGCAGCCCCCAGGGCCCAGCCTACGAGCAGTACTTC.

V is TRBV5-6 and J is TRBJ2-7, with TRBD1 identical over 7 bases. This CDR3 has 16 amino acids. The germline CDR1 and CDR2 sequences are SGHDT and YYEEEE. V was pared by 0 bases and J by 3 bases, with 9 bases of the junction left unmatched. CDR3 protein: CASSLAQGQWYYEQYF. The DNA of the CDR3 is TGTGCCAGCAGCTTGGCACAGGGGCAGTGGTACTACGAGCAGTACTTC.

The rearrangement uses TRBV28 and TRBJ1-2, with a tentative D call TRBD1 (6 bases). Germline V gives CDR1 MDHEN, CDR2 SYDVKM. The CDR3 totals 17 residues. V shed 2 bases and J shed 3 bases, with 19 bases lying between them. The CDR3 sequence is CASSLALELGGDYGYTF. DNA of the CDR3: TGTGCCAGCAGTTTAGCCCTAGAATTGGGGGGCGACTATGGCTACACCTTC.

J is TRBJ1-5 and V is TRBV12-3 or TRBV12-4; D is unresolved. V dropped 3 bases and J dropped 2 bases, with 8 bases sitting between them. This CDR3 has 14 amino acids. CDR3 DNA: TGTGCCAGCAGTTTGTCGGACGGCAATCAGCCCCAGCATTTT. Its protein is CASSLSDGNQPQHF.

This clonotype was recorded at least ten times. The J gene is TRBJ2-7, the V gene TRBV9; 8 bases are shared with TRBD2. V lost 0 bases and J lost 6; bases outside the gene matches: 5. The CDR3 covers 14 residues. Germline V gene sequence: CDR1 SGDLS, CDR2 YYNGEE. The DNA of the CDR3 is TGTGCCAGCAGCGTAGGCGGGGGGTCCGCCGAGCAGTACTTC. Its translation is CASSVGGGSAEQYF.

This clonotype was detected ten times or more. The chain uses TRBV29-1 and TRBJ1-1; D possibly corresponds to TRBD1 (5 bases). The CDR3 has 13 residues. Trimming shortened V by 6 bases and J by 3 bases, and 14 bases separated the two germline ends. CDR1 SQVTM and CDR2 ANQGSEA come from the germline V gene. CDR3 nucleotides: TGCAGCGTGGTGATGGGGGATTACACTGAAGCTTTCTTT. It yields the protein CSVVMGDYTEAFF.

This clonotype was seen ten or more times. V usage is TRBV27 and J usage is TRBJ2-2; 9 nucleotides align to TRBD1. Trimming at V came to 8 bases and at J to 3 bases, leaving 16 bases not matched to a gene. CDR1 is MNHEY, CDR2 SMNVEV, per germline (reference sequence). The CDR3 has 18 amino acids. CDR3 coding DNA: TGTGCCAGCTCCGCCTCTAGGTACAGGGGGCTTCACACCGGGGAGCTGTTTTTT. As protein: CASSASRYRGLHTGELFF.

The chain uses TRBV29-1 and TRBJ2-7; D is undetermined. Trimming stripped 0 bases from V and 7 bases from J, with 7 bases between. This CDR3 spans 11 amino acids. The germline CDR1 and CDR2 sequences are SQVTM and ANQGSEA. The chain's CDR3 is CSVEDKYEQYF. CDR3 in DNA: TGCAGCGTTGAAGATAAGTATGAGCAGTACTTC.